This TCR beta chain was identified during a study of patients and donors after allogeneic stem cell transplantation. The CDR3 has 13 amino acids. Germline CDR1 is KGHDR and CDR2 is SFDVKD. V was clipped by 10 bases and J by 2 bases, with 12 bases between them. A single record per CDR3 protein comes from TCRdb applying MiXCR to the RT-PCR reads. The repertoire has about 74,000 distinct CDR3 sequences, more than 25% of them found once; the top ten carry 26%. Material: blood, either unsorted or a sorted T cell fraction (not recorded which). The origin of this receptor is a human donor who was either an allogeneic HSCT recipient or a stem cell or donor lymphocyte infusion donor (not recorded which). It is not recorded whose cells these are; they may come from a transplant donor. The V and J genes are TRBV24-1 and TRBJ2-3; unclear D gene. The CDR3 loop is CATGTANTDTQYF. DNA for the CDR3: TGTGCCACGGGAACAGCCAACACAGATACGCAGTATTTT.